The T cell receptor beta chain under discussion was sequenced for a study of shared clonotypes between healthy human individuals. The CDR3 covers 15 residues. Trimming removed 0 bases at V and 4 bases at J, with 10 bases between. From germline, CDR1 is LGHNA and CDR2 YSLEER. TCRdb's copy holds only in-frame clones and misses some; the assay was immunoSEQ multiplex PCR. This table holds under 1 million clones, about 96% found once. Naive-designated CD8 cells lacked CD45RO, were positively enriched for CCR7, and omitted terminally differentiated effector memory CD45RA+ cells. Recent acute infections and vaccinations were absent in the healthy HIV-negative adult donors.

The rearrangement uses TRBV4-3 and TRBJ2-1, with unresolved D. Sequencing was carried out using naive CD8+ T cells sorted from blood. The receptor was isolated from a man aged 25 to 40 in good health. CDR3 coding DNA: TGCGCCAGCAGCCAAGATGTACGCTCTTACAATGAGCAGTTCTTC. Its protein product is CASSQDVRSYNEQFF.